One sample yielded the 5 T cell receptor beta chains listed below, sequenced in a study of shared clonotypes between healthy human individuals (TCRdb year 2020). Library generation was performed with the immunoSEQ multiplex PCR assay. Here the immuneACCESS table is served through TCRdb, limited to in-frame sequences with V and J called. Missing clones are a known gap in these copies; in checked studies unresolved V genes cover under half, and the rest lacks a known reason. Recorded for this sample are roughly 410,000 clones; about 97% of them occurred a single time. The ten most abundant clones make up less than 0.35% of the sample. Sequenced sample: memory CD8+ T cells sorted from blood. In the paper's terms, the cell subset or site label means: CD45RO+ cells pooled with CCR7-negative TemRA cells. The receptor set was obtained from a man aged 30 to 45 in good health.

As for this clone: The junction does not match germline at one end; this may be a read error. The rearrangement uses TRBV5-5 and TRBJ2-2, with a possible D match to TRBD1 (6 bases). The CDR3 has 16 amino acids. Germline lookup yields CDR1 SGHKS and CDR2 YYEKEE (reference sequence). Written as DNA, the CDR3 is TGTGCCAGCAGTTTGGGCACGGACAGAAACACCGGGGAGCTGTTTTTT. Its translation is CASSLGTDRNTGELFF. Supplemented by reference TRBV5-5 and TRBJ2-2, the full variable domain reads DAGVTQSPTHLIKTRGQQVTLRCSPISGHKSVSWYQQVLGQGPQFIFQYYEKEERGRGNFPDRFSARQFPNYSSELNVNALLLGDSALYLCASSLGTDRNTGELFFGEGSRLTVL.

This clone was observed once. The CDR3 region is CASSLYDLSSGNTIYF. The CDR3 DNA reads as TGTGCCAGCAGCTTGTACGACCTTAGCTCTGGAAACACCATATATTTT. The chain joins TRBV7-9 to TRBJ1-3; no reliable D call. Germline lookup yields CDR1 SEHNR and CDR2 FQNEAQ (reference sequence). V lost 3 bases to trimming and J lost 0 bases, with 12 bases between them. The CDR3 runs 16 residues. Full variable domain (rest looked up from reference TRBV7-9 and TRBJ1-3): DTGVSQNPRHKITKRGQNVTFRCDPISEHNRLYWYRQTLGQGPEFLTYFQNEAQLEKSRLLSDRFSAERPKGSFSTLEIQRTEQGDSAMYLCASSLYDLSSGNTIYFGEGSWLTVV.

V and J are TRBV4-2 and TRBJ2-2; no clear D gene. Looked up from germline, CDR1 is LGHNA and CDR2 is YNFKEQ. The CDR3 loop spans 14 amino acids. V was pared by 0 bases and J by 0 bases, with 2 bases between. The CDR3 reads CASSQEPNTGELFF. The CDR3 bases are TGTGCCAGCAGCCAAGAGCCGAACACCGGGGAGCTGTTTTTT.

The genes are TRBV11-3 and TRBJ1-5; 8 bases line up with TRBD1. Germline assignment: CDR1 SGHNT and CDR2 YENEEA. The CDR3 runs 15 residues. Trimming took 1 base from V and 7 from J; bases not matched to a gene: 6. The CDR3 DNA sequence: TGTGCCAGCAGCTTAGGTCAGGGGGCAGGGCAGCCCCAGCATTTT. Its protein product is CASSLGQGAGQPQHF.

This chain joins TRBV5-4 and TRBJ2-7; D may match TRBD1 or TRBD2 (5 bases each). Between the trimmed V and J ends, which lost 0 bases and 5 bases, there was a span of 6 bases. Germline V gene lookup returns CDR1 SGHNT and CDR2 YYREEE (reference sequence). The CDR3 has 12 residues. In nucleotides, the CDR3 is TGTGCCAGCAGCTTGGTGGGGGACGAGCAGTACTTC. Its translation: CASSLVGDEQYF.